Listed here are 2 T cell receptor beta chains from one sample, sequenced in a study of OX40 agonist ivuxolimab in advanced cancers. Assay: immunoSEQ multiplex PCR; the TCRdb copy retains only in-frame clones and omits some. The table lists around 60,000 clones, approximately 79% of them singletons. Sequencing was performed on CD4+ or CD8+ T cells sorted from blood, taken in a trial of the OX40 agonist ivuxolimab. The origin of the receptors is an adult with an advanced solid tumor such as melanoma, head and neck, liver or kidney cancer.

This rearrangement joins TRBV28 to TRBJ2-7; D tentatively reads TRBD1 or TRBD2 (5 bases each). Germline-derived CDR1 and CDR2 are MDHEN and SYDVKM. V was pared by 6 bases and J by 0 bases, with 21 bases between. The CDR3 runs 17 residues. CDR3 protein: CASRFTPGAGASYEQYF. The CDR3 DNA reads as TGTGCCAGCAGATTCACCCCCGGGGCAGGAGCCTCCTACGAGCAGTACTTC.

J is TRBJ2-3 and V is TRBV6-1; D call uncertain. CDR3 size: 17 residues. V was cut by 1 base and J by 0 bases, with 14 bases left in between. Germline values: CDR1 MNHNS, CDR2 SASEGT. The DNA of the CDR3 is TGTGCCAGCAGTGAAGGAGAAGGTTTTCCTAGCACAGATACGCAGTATTTT. Its translation: CASSEGEGFPSTDTQYF.